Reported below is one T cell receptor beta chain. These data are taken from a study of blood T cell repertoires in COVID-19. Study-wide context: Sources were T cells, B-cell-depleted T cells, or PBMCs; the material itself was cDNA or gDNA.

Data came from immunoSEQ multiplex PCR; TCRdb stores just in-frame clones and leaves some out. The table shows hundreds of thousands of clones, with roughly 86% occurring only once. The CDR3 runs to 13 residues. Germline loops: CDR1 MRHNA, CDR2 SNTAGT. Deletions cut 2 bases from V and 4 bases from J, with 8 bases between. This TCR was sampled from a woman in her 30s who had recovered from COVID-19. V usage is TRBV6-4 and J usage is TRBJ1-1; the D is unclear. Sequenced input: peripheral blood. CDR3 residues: CASSDLRGTEAFF. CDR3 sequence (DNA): TGTGCCAGCAGTGACCTCCGAGGCACTGAAGCTTTCTTT.